The source of this T cell receptor (beta chain) is a study of shared clonotypes between healthy human individuals. The CDR3 length is 17 residues. Per the germline V gene, CDR1 is SEHNR and CDR2 is FQNEAQ (reference sequence). The J segment lost 2 bases and the V segment lost 1 base, leaving 7 bases of the junction unmatched. Naive CD45RA+ and memory CD45RA-negative subsets were split from CD4+ cells. Clones were sequenced by immunoSEQ multiplex PCR, and TCRdb holds only the in-frame ones, with some missing. This sample has about 1.5 million clones, with nearly 99% found just once. This TCR was sampled from a man under 40 in good health. The genes are TRBV7-9 and TRBJ2-1; 8 bases map to TRBD2. The sample consisted of naive CD4+ T cells sorted from blood. The subset here: CD45RA+ positively selected. The CDR3 nucleotides are TGTGCCAGCAGCTTAGGGACTTTAGCGGGGACCTACAATGAGCAGTTCTTC. Protein: CASSLGTLAGTYNEQFF.